What follows are 10 T cell receptor beta chains derived from one specimen sequenced in a study of T-cell memory formation after mild COVID-19. A single record per CDR3 protein comes from TCRdb applying MiXCR to the 5' RACE reads. Altogether 250,000 to 300,000 distinct CDR3 sequences are present, roughly 15% being singletons, with the ten largest covering approximately 25%. Sequenced material: PBMCs or a T cell subset sorted from them (not recorded which). These receptors all come from a man between 18 and 35 years old who had mild COVID-19 (a few samples of this study predate the infection). Cell type and time point are not known.

The chain carries TRBV30 and TRBJ1-5; D not certain. The germline V gene encodes CDR1 GTSNPN and CDR2 SVGIG (reference sequence). The germline V and J ends were trimmed by 2 bases and 4 bases, with 9 bases remaining between them. This CDR3 contains 13 residues. CDR3 nucleotide sequence: TGTGCCTGGAGTCAGGCAGATAATCAGCCCCAGCATTTT. This gives the protein CAWSQADNQPQHF.

This clonotype was seen many times. The chain is built from TRBV6-6 and TRBJ2-5, with D perhaps matching TRBD2 (5 bases). Germline CDR1 is MNHNY and CDR2 is SVGAGI (reference sequence). The CDR3 is 16 residues long. Trimming took off 0 bases at V and 3 bases at J, with 14 bases between the two ends. DNA of the CDR3: TGTGCCAGCAGTTACTCGCACCCTCGGCGGGAAGAGACCCAGTACTTC. This codes for CASSYSHPRREETQYF.

The table lists this clonotype with many counts. This chain uses TRBV20-1 with TRBJ2-3; TRBD2 is a possible D gene (5 bases). The CDR3 sequence is 13 residues long. CDR1 DFQATT and CDR2 SNEGSKA come from the germline V gene (reference sequence). CDR3 amino acids: CRTAELFTDTQYF. The CDR3 bases are TGCAGAACAGCGGAACTTTTCACAGATACGCAGTATTTT.

This clonotype was detected a few times. This chain connects TRBV20-1 to TRBJ1-2; the D gene is possibly TRBD1 (5 bases). Germline CDR1 reads DFQATT; CDR2 reads SNEGSKA (reference sequence). The length of the CDR3 is 13 residues. The germline V and J ends were trimmed by 0 bases and 8 bases, with 13 bases remaining between them. CDR3 sequence reads: CSARESGVWGYTF. The CDR3 bases are TGCAGTGCTAGAGAGTCGGGGGTGTGGGGCTACACCTTC.

V and J are TRBV6-4 and TRBJ2-2; D not certain. CDR1 and CDR2 from the germline V gene are MRHNA and SNTAGT. Between the trimmed V and J ends, which lost 3 bases and 4 bases, there was a span of 9 bases. The CDR3 runs to 14 residues. CDR3 residues: CASSDMPSTGELFF. The CDR3 DNA reads as TGTGCCAGCAGTGATATGCCGAGCACCGGGGAGCTGTTTTTT.

V gene TRBV4-1 combines with J gene TRBJ2-3, with D possibly TRBD2 on 5 matching bases. This CDR3 spans 13 amino acids. The germline V gene has CDR1 MGHRA and CDR2 YSYEKL. V lost 5 bases to trimming and J lost 7 bases, with 13 bases between them. The CDR3 loop reads CASSTTRGHTQYF. The CDR3 DNA sequence: TGCGCCAGCAGCACCACCCGAGGGCATACGCAGTATTTT.

This chain connects TRBV7-9 to TRBJ2-1; 8 bases are shared with TRBD2. The CDR3 is 15 amino acids. V lost 1 base and J lost 6; bases outside the gene matches: 5. CDR1 and CDR2 (germline): SEHNR, FQNEAQ (reference sequence). The DNA of the CDR3 is TGTGCCAGCAGCTTAGGGGCGGGGGGCCGCAATGAGCAGTTCTTC. It is translated as CASSLGAGGRNEQFF.

This clonotype was picked up a small number of times. V is TRBV23-1 and J is TRBJ2-7; TRBD2 is a possible D gene (6 bases). Being an ORF, TRBV23-1 has a function that is uncertain. Trimming stripped 0 bases from V and 2 bases from J, with 17 bases between. The CDR3 has 17 amino acids. CDR3 region: CASSQSRDWRGTYEQYF. CDR3 bases: TGCGCCAGCAGTCAATCGAGGGACTGGAGGGGAACCTACGAGCAGTACTTC.

This clonotype was observed at least ten times. The rearrangement uses TRBV7-9 and TRBJ2-3; possibly TRBD2 for D (7 bases). The CDR3 covers 15 residues. Trimming took 2 bases from V and 4 from J, leaving 13 bases between them. CDR1 is SEHNR and CDR2 is FQNEAQ in the germline V gene (reference sequence). This CDR3 reads CASSLRGAGSDTQYF. The CDR3 DNA reads as TGTGCCAGCAGCTTACGGGGGGCGGGATCAGATACGCAGTATTTT.

This clonotype occurred a few times. Here the CDR3 reads CASSNREGDEQFF. The CDR3 DNA reads as TGTGCCAGCAGTAACAGGGAAGGCGATGAGCAGTTCTTC. J is TRBJ2-1 and V is TRBV27; the D gene is possibly TRBD1 (6 bases). Germline V gene lookup returns CDR1 MNHEY and CDR2 SMNVEV (reference sequence). There are 13 residues in the CDR3. The V gene lost 5 bases and the J gene lost 8 bases, with 13 bases spanning the gap.